This TCR beta chain was captured in a study of response to subunit inactivated influenza vaccine. Notes on the study in general: That few new T cells are recruited by each seasonal influenza vaccination was the authors' suggestion.

This clonotype was recorded a few times. Its antigen is still unknown. This CDR3 is built from 14 residues. Germline assignment: CDR1 SGHRS and CDR2 YFSETQ. V lost 0 bases and J 4 bases, leaving 11 bases between the germline ends. TCRdb ran MiXCR on the RT-PCR reads and lists one entry per CDR3 protein. The sample carries fewer than 800,000 distinct CDR3 sequences, roughly 14% recorded once. The material sequenced was PBMCs from blood, taken 11 to 12 days after vaccination. The clonotype was recovered from a man aged 50 to 60 who received an inactivated influenza vaccine. The chain links TRBV5-1 to TRBJ2-7, with D tentatively TRBD2 (7 bases). In DNA form, the CDR3 reads TGCGCCAGCAGCTTGGAGGGGGGGCGATACGAGCAGTACTTC. Encoded protein: CASSLEGGRYEQYF.